The TCR beta chain described here comes from a study of blood T cell repertoires in COVID-19 (dated by TCRdb to between 2020 and 2021). In terms of the full investigation: The collaborator samples originated in the United States, Italy and Spain and spanned the acute and convalescent phases of COVID-19. The material from the prospective study consisted of cDNA or gDNA derived from T cells, B-cell-depleted T cells, or PBMCs. Subjects who had been exposed to COVID-19, were actively infected with it, or had recovered from it provided the deeply sampled blood TCRbeta repertoires that made up the dataset. The repertoires were made available in a free public database intended to serve as a resource for research on the immune response to SARS-CoV-2. The samples were drawn from two sources: the first 160 participants of the ongoing ImmuneRACE study, and 1,000 to 1,500 subjects contributed by 6 global collaborators. A de-identified subject ID, COVID-19 status, age in years and sex were almost always included in the sample metadata. HLA class I and class II types, where available, came from metadata supplied by the sample provider rather than from assay-based typing.

Per the germline V gene, SNHLY is the CDR1 and FYNNEI is the CDR2. Measured from the cysteine to the phenylalanine, the CDR3 is 13 residues long. The DNA shown is the 39-base CDR3, in frame from base 1. V is shortened by 4 bases, J by 8 bases, and the region joining them spans 14 bases. The immunoSEQ Assay, a bias-controlled multiplex PCR, was used to amplify TCRbeta CDR3 regions from genomic DNA. Turning to the authors' computational methods: The number of nucleated cells in each sample was estimated by amplification of reference gene primers within the assay. To quantify the absolute abundance of each unique TCRbeta CDR3 rearrangement, sequence reads were collapsed and filtered. For each sample, productive Simpson clonality was calculated as the square root of Simpson's diversity index across productive rearrangements. TCRdb provides this immuneACCESS table in a form limited to in-frame rearrangements. Some clones are lacking; in checked studies, under half of them reflect an unresolved V gene, and why the rest are absent is not known. V and J calls and clone size are as listed in that table; D and trimming were resolved from the DNA. The sample includes about 210,000 clones, with about 88% observed a single time. 1.5% to 2% of the sample is held by the ten biggest clonotypes.

Collaborating institutions collected whole blood in K2EDTA tubes following their own protocols. For TCRbeta analysis, collaborator samples were shipped as frozen whole blood, as isolated PBMCs, or as DNA extracted from either sample type. This clone has only a few counts. It lacks a known antigen. Per-nucleotide qualities are absent, and no much larger clonotype sits a single base away. General findings and caveats noted by the study authors: Clinical and demographic metadata were provided uncurated, with the amount varying by source and participant.

Sequencing was performed on peripheral blood. This clonotype was obtained from a man in his 70s with acute or convalescent COVID-19. The chain joins TRBV2 to TRBJ1-1; D gene: possibly TRBD1, on 6 matching bases. The DNA sequence is given as TGTGCCAGCAGTGGTAGGCAGGGGATGGAAGCTTTCTTT. Translated, this gives CASSGRQGMEAFF.